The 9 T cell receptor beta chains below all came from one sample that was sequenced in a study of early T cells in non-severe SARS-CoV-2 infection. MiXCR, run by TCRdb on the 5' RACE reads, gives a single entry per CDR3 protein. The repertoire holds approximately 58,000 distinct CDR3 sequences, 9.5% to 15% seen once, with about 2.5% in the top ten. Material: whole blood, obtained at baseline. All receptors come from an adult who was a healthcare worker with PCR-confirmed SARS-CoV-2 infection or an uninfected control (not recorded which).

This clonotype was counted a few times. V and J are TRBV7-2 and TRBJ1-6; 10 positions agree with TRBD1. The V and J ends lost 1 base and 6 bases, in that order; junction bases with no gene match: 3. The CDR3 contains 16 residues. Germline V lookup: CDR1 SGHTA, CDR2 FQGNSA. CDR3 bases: TGTGCCAGCAGCTTAGAATGGGACAGGGGTAATTCACCCCTCCACTTT. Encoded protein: CASSLEWDRGNSPLHF.

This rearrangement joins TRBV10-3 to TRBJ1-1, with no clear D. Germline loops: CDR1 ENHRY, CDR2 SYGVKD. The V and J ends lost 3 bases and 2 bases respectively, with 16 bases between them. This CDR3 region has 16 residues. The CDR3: CAISDRITGKNTEAFF. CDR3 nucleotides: TGTGCCATCAGTGATCGAATTACCGGGAAAAACACTGAAGCTTTCTTT.

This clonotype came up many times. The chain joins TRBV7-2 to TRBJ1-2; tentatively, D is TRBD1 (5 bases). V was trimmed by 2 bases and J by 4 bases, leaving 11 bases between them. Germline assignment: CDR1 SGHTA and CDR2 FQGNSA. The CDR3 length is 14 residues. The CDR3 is CASSLREGLYGYTF. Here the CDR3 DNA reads TGTGCCAGCAGCTTAAGGGAGGGGCTCTATGGCTACACCTTC.

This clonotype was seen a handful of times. The CDR3 DNA reads as TGCAGTGCTCCCCCGGGGAGAGGAGTGGTAAATGAGCAGTTCTTC. The encoded protein is CSAPPGRGVVNEQFF. The rearrangement joins TRBV20-1 to TRBJ2-1, with a possible D match to TRBD2 (5 bases). CDR1 and CDR2 from the germline V gene are DFQATT and SNEGSKA (reference sequence). V lost 5 bases and J 7 bases, leaving 21 bases between the germline ends. The CDR3 extends over 15 amino acids.

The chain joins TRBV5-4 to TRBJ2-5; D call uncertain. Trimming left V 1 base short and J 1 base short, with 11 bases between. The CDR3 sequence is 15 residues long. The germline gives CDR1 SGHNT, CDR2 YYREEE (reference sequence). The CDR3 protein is CASSLSGGTQETQYF. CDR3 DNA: TGTGCCAGCAGCTTGAGTGGTGGTACCCAAGAGACCCAGTACTTC.

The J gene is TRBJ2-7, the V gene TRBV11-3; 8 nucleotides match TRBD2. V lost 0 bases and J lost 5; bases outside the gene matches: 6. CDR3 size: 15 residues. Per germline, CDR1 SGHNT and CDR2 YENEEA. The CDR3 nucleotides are TGTGCCAGCAGCTTAGAATGGCGGGAGGTCGACGAGCAGTACTTC. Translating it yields CASSLEWREVDEQYF.

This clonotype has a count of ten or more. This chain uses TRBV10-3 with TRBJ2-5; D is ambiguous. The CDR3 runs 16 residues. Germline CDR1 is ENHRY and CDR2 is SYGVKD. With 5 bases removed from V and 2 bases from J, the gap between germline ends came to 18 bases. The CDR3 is CAISRDLVIPQETQYF. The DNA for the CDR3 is TGTGCCATCAGTAGAGATTTAGTGATCCCGCAAGAGACCCAGTACTTC.

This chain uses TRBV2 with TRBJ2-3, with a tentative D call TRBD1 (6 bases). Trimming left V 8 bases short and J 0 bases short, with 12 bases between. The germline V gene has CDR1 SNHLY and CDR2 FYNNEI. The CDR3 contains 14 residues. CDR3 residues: CASSSQGSTDTQYF. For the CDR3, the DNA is TGTGCCAGCTCGTCACAGGGCAGCACAGATACGCAGTATTTT.

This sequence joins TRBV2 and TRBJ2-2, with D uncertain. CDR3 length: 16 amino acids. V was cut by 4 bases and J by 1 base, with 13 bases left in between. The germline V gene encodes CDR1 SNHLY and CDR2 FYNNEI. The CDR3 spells CASSGLAAGNTGELFF. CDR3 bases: TGTGCCAGCAGTGGTCTCGCCGCAGGGAACACCGGGGAGCTGTTTTTT.